This record covers a single T cell receptor beta chain. The V and J ends lost 5 bases and 4 bases respectively, with 11 bases between them. Germline CDR1 is SGHTA and CDR2 is FQGNSA. The CDR3 runs to 13 residues. CD8+ and CD4+ blood T cells underwent TCR beta sequencing. TEMRA cells were enriched by FACS, and CD4+ and CD8+ T cells were negatively isolated. The record originates from a study of CD8 T cells in Susac syndrome. RNA amounts of roughly 0.5 to 1 ug underwent reverse transcription with random hexamers. TCRdb re-called the immunoSEQ multiplex PCR reads with MiXCR, one entry per CDR3 protein. This sample has about 180,000 distinct CDR3 sequences; about 96% occur once, and the top ten carry 0.12%.

The chain couples TRBV7-2 to TRBJ1-1; D call uncertain. Sequenced: CD4+ T cells from PBMCs. The clonotype comes from a human donor with Susac syndrome. The CDR3 DNA is TGTGCCAGCAGCCCCCAAGAGGGCACTGAAGCTTTCTTT. Its protein is CASSPQEGTEAFF.